A single sample is the source of the 16 T cell receptor beta chains below, sequenced in a study of blood T cell repertoires in COVID-19. Profiled with immunoSEQ multiplex PCR; TCRdb holds only in-frame clones, not every one. The data contain about 140,000 clones, 80% to 85% of them seen just once; the ten biggest clones take up approximately 3.8%. Sequencing input: peripheral blood. The receptors were sampled from a woman in her fifties or sixties with acute or convalescent COVID-19.

This chain connects TRBV6-6 to TRBJ2-5; the D gene is possibly TRBD2 (6 bases). V was trimmed by 2 bases and J by 4 bases, leaving 14 bases between them. The germline CDR1 and CDR2 sequences are MNHNY and SVGAGI (reference sequence). The CDR3 length is 15 residues. As DNA, the CDR3 is TGTGCCAGCAGTTACGTTATTAGGGGAGGAGAGACCCAGTACTTC. Translation: CASSYVIRGGETQYF.

The CDR3 DNA is TGTGCCACCAGCAGAGATCGGGACAGGGTCCACGAGCAGTACTTC. Its translation: CATSRDRDRVHEQYF. The chain links TRBV15 to TRBJ2-7; 9 bases are a match to TRBD1. The junction had 5 bases not matched to a gene; V was cut back by 0 bases and J by 5 bases. This CDR3 region has 15 residues. Germline V lookup: CDR1 LNHNV, CDR2 YYDKDF (reference sequence).

The chain recombines TRBV7-2 with TRBJ1-6, with 8 positions matching TRBD1. The ends lost 2 bases at V and 9 bases at J; junction bases unmatched: 6. CDR1 and CDR2 (germline): SGHTA, FQGNSA. The length of the CDR3 is 15 residues. DNA of the CDR3: TGTGCCAGCAGCTTAAAAAGGACAGGGTCTTCACCCCTCCACTTT. Translating gives CASSLKRTGSSPLHF.

This clone was observed once. V gene TRBV5-1 combines with J gene TRBJ2-5; 8 bases are shared with TRBD1. The CDR3 is 15 residues long. CDR1 and CDR2 from the germline V gene are SGHRS and YFSETQ. With 0 bases clipped from V and 4 bases from J, the junction kept 5 bases outside the gene matches. CDR3 nucleotides: TGCGCCAGCAGCTTGGCAGACAGGGGACGAGAGACCCAGTACTTC. Its protein is CASSLADRGRETQYF.

CDR3 region: CASSIVRGRVGPQHF. In DNA form, the CDR3 reads TGTGCCAGTAGTATAGTTAGGGGCCGCGTGGGGCCCCAGCATTTT. The genes are TRBV19 and TRBJ1-5; the D gene is possibly TRBD1 (5 bases). Trimming pared 1 base from V and 9 bases from J, leaving 16 bases between. Per germline, CDR1 LNHDA and CDR2 SQIVND (reference sequence). This CDR3 contains 15 residues. The entire variable domain, with the rest obtained from reference TRBV19 and TRBJ1-5, is as follows: DGGITQSPKYLFRKEGQNVTLSCEQNLNHDAMYWYRQDPGQGLRLIYYSQIVNDFQKGDIAEGYSVSREKKESFPLTVTSAQKNPTAFYLCASSIVRGRVGPQHFGDGTRLSIL.

The rearrangement links TRBV19 to TRBJ1-1, with D tentatively TRBD1 (5 bases). This CDR3 comprises 16 residues. Trimming left V 0 bases short and J 8 bases short, with 19 bases between. Per germline, CDR1 LNHDA and CDR2 SQIVND (reference sequence). In nucleotides, the CDR3 is TGTGCCAGTAGTATAGACCCCAAGAGAGCGGGGCCAGAAGCTTTCTTT. This translates into CASSIDPKRAGPEAFF.

Points on this clone: Other nucleotide sequences from this sample produce the same CDR3. The V gene is TRBV7-9, the J gene TRBJ2-7; D perhaps matches TRBD1 (6 bases). Trimming took off 3 bases at V and 6 bases at J, with 9 bases between the two ends. The CDR3 consists of 12 residues. CDR1 is SEHNR and CDR2 is FQNEAQ in the germline V gene (reference sequence). This chain's CDR3 is CASSLTGLEQYF. CDR3 in DNA: TGTGCCAGCAGCTTGACAGGCCTCGAGCAGTACTTC. The whole variable domain, filled in from reference TRBV7-9 and TRBJ2-7, reads DTGVSQNPRHKITKRGQNVTFRCDPISEHNRLYWYRQTLGQGPEFLTYFQNEAQLEKSRLLSDRFSAERPKGSFSTLEIQRTEQGDSAMYLCASSLTGLEQYFGPGTRLTVT.

The chain combines TRBV6-5 with TRBJ1-5; 8 nucleotides align to TRBD1. Losses at the gene ends were 5 bases for V and 6 bases for J; bases not matched to a gene: 9. This CDR3 contains 15 residues. CDR1 MNHEY and CDR2 SVGAGI come from the germline V gene. The CDR3 region has the DNA TGTGCCAGCAGTACCGACGGACAGGGCGGTCAGCCCCAGCATTTT. Its translation is CASSTDGQGGQPQHF.

V gene TRBV7-8 combines with J gene TRBJ2-7; 8 nucleotides align to TRBD2. CDR1 and CDR2 (germline): SGHVS, FQNEAQ. V shed 3 bases and J 6 bases; nucleotides not matched to a gene: 7. The CDR3 has 14 residues. The CDR3 protein is CASSFRTSRSEQYF. CDR3 bases: TGTGCCAGCAGCTTCCGGACTAGCAGAAGCGAGCAGTACTTC. Complete variable domain (other parts from reference TRBV7-8 and TRBJ2-7): GAGVSQSPRYKVAKRGQDVALRCDPISGHVSLFWYQQALGQGPEFLTYFQNEAQLDKSGLPSDRFFAERPEGSVSTLKIQRTQQEDSAVYLCASSFRTSRSEQYFGPGTRLTVT.

The CDR3, as DNA: TGTGCCAGCAGCTTAGCTGTAGCGGGAGGCCACTACAATGAGCAGTTCTTC. Translation gives CASSLAVAGGHYNEQFF. V gene TRBV7-8 combines with J gene TRBJ2-1, with TRBD2 matching 10 bases. CDR1 is SGHVS, CDR2 FQNEAQ, per germline. Trimming removed 0 bases from V and 3 bases from J; junction bases left unmatched: 5. There are 17 residues in the CDR3.

The chain has TRBV9 and TRBJ2-5, with a weak D call TRBD2 (6 bases). The V gene lost 3 bases and the J gene lost 1 base, with 10 bases spanning the gap. Germline CDR1 is SGDLS and CDR2 is YYNGEE. This CDR3 comprises 14 residues. CDR3 bases: TGTGCCAGCAGCGGTAGCGGCATCCAAGAGACCCAGTACTTC. Translating gives CASSGSGIQETQYF.

V and J are TRBV3-1 (or the pseudogene TRBV3-2) and TRBJ2-2; weak D call: TRBD2 (5 bases). CDR3 size: 15 residues. The germline V gene encodes CDR1 LGHDT and CDR2 YNNKEL (reference sequence). Trimming pared 7 bases from V and 4 bases from J, leaving 16 bases between. This CDR3 reads CASTPPGFPTGELFF. Written as DNA, the CDR3 is TGTGCCAGCACCCCGCCGGGATTTCCCACCGGGGAGCTGTTTTTT.

This clone was counted a few times. The CDR3 DNA is TGTGCCAGCAGCCAAGATAGGTTAGGAGGGACAGGATTCTACGAGCAGTACTTC. Its translation: CASSQDRLGGTGFYEQYF. The chain combines TRBV3-1 (or the pseudogene TRBV3-2) with TRBJ2-7; 8 bases match TRBD1. Unmatched junction bases numbered 13, after V lost 0 bases and J lost 3 bases. Germline-derived CDR1 and CDR2 are LGHDT and YNNKEL (reference sequence). The CDR3 sequence is 18 residues long.

The rearrangement links TRBV9 to TRBJ2-5, with 11 bases lining up with TRBD2. Per germline, CDR1 SGDLS and CDR2 YYNGEE. The CDR3 runs 18 residues. V shed 0 bases, J shed 1 base, and the junction held 8 bases outside the gene matches. CDR3 region: CASSVDAGLAALQETQYF. The CDR3 DNA sequence: TGTGCCAGCAGCGTAGATGCGGGACTAGCGGCCCTCCAAGAGACCCAGTACTTC.

This clone was seen once. The genes are TRBV6-5 and TRBJ2-5; D perhaps matches TRBD1 (6 bases). Germline V lookup: CDR1 MNHEY, CDR2 SVGAGI. This CDR3 region has 14 residues. V was clipped by 2 bases and J by 5 bases, with 12 bases between them. The CDR3 loop reads CASSYAGQGETQYF. The CDR3 region has the DNA TGTGCCAGCAGTTACGCTGGGCAGGGGGAGACCCAGTACTTC.

V usage is TRBV20-1 and J usage is TRBJ1-1; maybe TRBD1 (5 bases). Germline V CDR1 and CDR2: DFQATT, SNEGSKA (reference sequence). This CDR3 has 15 amino acids. The V and J ends lost 3 bases and 5 bases respectively, with 19 bases between them. The CDR3 loop is CSASPQGGVGTEAFF. The CDR3 nucleotides read TGCAGTGCTAGTCCCCAGGGTGGAGTGGGAACTGAAGCTTTCTTT.